These T cell receptor beta chains were read from a single sample in a study of persistence of HIV-infected CD4 T cells. These receptors have no identified antigens. The data were produced by immunoSEQ multiplex PCR, yet TCRdb's version contains in-frame clones alone and is incomplete. The repertoire holds 40,000 to 45,000 clones, with roughly 90% as singletons. The specimen was CD4+ T cells sorted from PBMCs after approximately 19-hour stimulation, collected from a patient who received antiretroviral therapy. These TCRs come from an adult man with HIV who was CMV-seropositive. Both conserved end residues are trimmed from each CDR3. The order of the fields is V gene, J gene, CDR3 length, CDR3 protein.

>TRBV27|TRBJ2-3|15
ASSPTGVWGRTDTQY
>TRBV5-5|TRBJ1-1|12
ASSFVLGQQEAF
>TRBV2|TRBJ1-1|12
ASSVGVLNTEAF
>TRBV19|TRBJ1-2|14
ASSIPGQGPNGGYT
>TRBV6-1|TRBJ2-1|13
ASSEGIPVGNEQF
>TRBV19|TRBJ2-2|13
ASSSSGGSTGELF
>TRBV6-5|TRBJ1-2|12
ASKIDRDNYGYT
>TRBV10-2|TRBJ2-7|13
ASSERTGAGHEQY
>TRBV3-1/TRBV3-2|TRBJ1-5|12
ASSLGRSNQPQH
>TRBV6-5|TRBJ1-6|11
ASRGGLNSPLH
>TRBV20-1|TRBJ1-1|9
SARLNTEAF
>TRBV4-1|TRBJ2-5|13
ASSQDVDREATQY
>TRBV5-4|TRBJ1-2|13
ASSLNRDPRYGYT
>TRBV27|TRBJ1-6|12
ASSSVSYNSPLH
>TRBV7-8|TRBJ1-2|11
ASSLGTDYGYT
>TRBV30|TRBJ1-2|13
AWSVASGINYGYT
>TRBV20-1|TRBJ2-7|9
SATGSHEQY
>TRBV6-5|TRBJ1-5|12
ASSAAVTNQPQH
>TRBV12-3/TRBV12-4|TRBJ1-1|11
ASRPGPNTEAF
>TRBV3-1/TRBV3-2|TRBJ1-2|11
ASSQEGNYGYT
>TRBV19|TRBJ1-2|12
ASSRSTPGGGYT
>TRBV2|TRBJ1-2|11
ASRGGRVNGYT
>TRBV6-5|TRBJ1-5|12
ASIPVISNQPQH
>TRBV30|TRBJ1-4|15
AWSPKAGGAINEKLF
>TRBV18|TRBJ1-6|12
ASSPQGHNSPLH
>TRBV29-1|TRBJ1-1|11
SAQRDRGTEAF
>TRBV28|TRBJ1-1|13
ASSLGGTGNTEAF
>TRBV28|TRBJ1-5|11
ASSWGNGQPQH
>TRBV5-1|TRBJ1-1|11
ASSPGEDTEAF
>TRBV12-3/TRBV12-4|TRBJ1-5|11
ASSLAGDQPQH